The 24 T cell receptor beta chains listed next were all sequenced from one sample in a study of blood T cell repertoires in COVID-19. TCRdb keeps only in-frame clones here, not all; method: immunoSEQ multiplex PCR. The sample consists of 80,000 to 95,000 clones, around 85% of them appearing once. Sample: peripheral blood. These receptors all come from a woman of 80 years or more with active or convalescent COVID-19.

The V call is TRBV15, the J call TRBJ1-1; weak D call: TRBD1 (6 bases). Germline-derived CDR1 and CDR2 are LNHNV and YYDKDF (reference sequence). Deletions cut 1 base from V and 0 bases from J, with 15 bases between. There are 17 residues in the CDR3. The CDR3 sequence is CATSRARLGQLNTEAFF. For the CDR3, the DNA is TGTGCCACCAGCAGAGCAAGGCTGGGACAACTGAACACTGAAGCTTTCTTT.

V and J are TRBV29-1 and TRBJ2-5, with a tentative D call TRBD1 (6 bases). The CDR3 length is 13 residues. Germline CDR1 and CDR2: SQVTM and ANQGSEA. Deletions cut 4 bases from V and 5 bases from J, with 14 bases between. CDR3 sequence reads: CSVATGFRETQYF. Written as DNA, the CDR3 is TGCAGCGTTGCCACAGGGTTTCGGGAGACCCAGTACTTC.

The chain recombines TRBV19 with TRBJ1-4; tentatively, D is TRBD1 (5 bases). The CDR3 sequence is 16 residues long. Trimming removed 5 bases from V and 6 bases from J, with 19 bases in between. Germline CDR1 reads LNHDA; CDR2 reads SQIVND (reference sequence). The CDR3 coding sequence is TGTGCCAGTAGTCCCCTAAGGGGTTTAGGGGATGAAAAACTGTTTTTT. Amino acid sequence: CASSPLRGLGDEKLFF.

The rearrangement uses TRBV6-2 or TRBV6-3 and TRBJ2-1, with 7 bases lining up with TRBD2. This CDR3 region has 16 residues. After removal of 2 bases from V and 4 bases from J, the junction contained 8 bases not matched to a gene. Germline CDR1 and CDR2: MNHEY and SVGEGT. CDR3 region: CASSYTLLADYNEQFF. The CDR3 DNA reads as TGTGCCAGCAGTTACACTTTGCTAGCGGATTACAATGAGCAGTTCTTC.

This clone appeared once. The chain recombines TRBV6-2 or TRBV6-3 with TRBJ1-1; 7 bases agree with TRBD1. Trimming removed 6 bases from V and 5 bases from J; junction bases left unmatched: 6. The CDR3 extends over 13 amino acids. Per germline, CDR1 MNHEY and CDR2 SVGEGT. The CDR3 DNA is TGTGCCAGCAGACCTACAGGGGAAACTGAAGCTTTCTTT. Its translation is CASRPTGETEAFF.

The J gene is TRBJ1-5, the V gene TRBV7-9; tentative D call: TRBD1 (6 bases). Germline V gene sequence: CDR1 SEHNR, CDR2 FQNEAQ (reference sequence). The CDR3 spans 15 residues. The V gene lost 5 bases and the J gene lost 6 bases, with 17 bases spanning the gap. The CDR3 DNA sequence: TGTGCCAGCAGCCCCAACAGGGTTCTTGGTCAGCCCCAGCATTTT. As protein: CASSPNRVLGQPQHF.

CDR3 residues: CASGDRDNQPQHF. In DNA, the CDR3 is TGTGCCAGTGGAGACAGAGATAATCAGCCCCAGCATTTT. V usage is TRBV19 and J usage is TRBJ1-5; possible D gene TRBD1, 5 bases. Germline lookup yields CDR1 LNHDA and CDR2 SQIVND (reference sequence). V dropped 8 bases and J dropped 4 bases, with 12 bases sitting between them. The CDR3 runs to 13 residues. Complete variable domain (other parts from reference TRBV19 and TRBJ1-5): DGGITQSPKYLFRKEGQNVTLSCEQNLNHDAMYWYRQDPGQGLRLIYYSQIVNDFQKGDIAEGYSVSREKKESFPLTVTSAQKNPTAFYLCASGDRDNQPQHFGDGTRLSIL.

This clone was counted between two and nine times. The chain recombines TRBV2 with TRBJ2-7, with no clear D. CDR3 size: 12 residues. Germline lookup yields CDR1 SNHLY and CDR2 FYNNEI. V was cut by 4 bases and J by 5 bases, with 9 bases left in between. The CDR3 bases are TGTGCCAGCAGTGCTGATAGCCACGAGCAGTACTTC. Translating it yields CASSADSHEQYF. The variable domain in full, with the rest retrieved from reference TRBV2 and TRBJ2-7, is EPEVTQTPSHQVTQMGQEVILRCVPISNHLYFYWYRQILGQKVEFLVSFYNNEISEKSEIFDDQFSVERPDGSNFTLKIRSTKLEDSAMYFCASSADSHEQYFGPGTRLTVT.

The rearrangement uses TRBV6-5 and TRBJ2-7, with D possibly being TRBD2 (5 bases). Germline-derived CDR1 and CDR2 are MNHEY and SVGAGI. This CDR3 is built from 15 residues. The V and J ends lost 6 bases and 2 bases respectively, with 17 bases between them. The CDR3 bases are TGTGCCAGCAGGATACATAGCGAGGAGACCTACGAGCAGTACTTC. Its protein is CASRIHSEETYEQYF.

The V call is TRBV12-3 or TRBV12-4, the J call TRBJ2-7; D uncertain. This CDR3 has 11 amino acids. Trimming left V 2 bases short and J 5 bases short, with 4 bases between. CDR3 residues: CASSLYNEQYF. DNA for the CDR3: TGTGCCAGCAGTTTATATAACGAGCAGTACTTC.

J is TRBJ2-5 and V is TRBV29-1; 10 nucleotides match TRBD2. The length of the CDR3 is 14 residues. In germline, CDR1 is SQVTM, CDR2 ANQGSEA. Trimming cost V 6 bases and J 5 bases; bases outside gene matches: 9. The CDR3: CSVDRGLALETQYF. In DNA form, the CDR3 reads TGCAGCGTCGACCGGGGACTAGCGTTGGAGACCCAGTACTTC.

Only a few counts were recorded for this clone. The V and J genes are TRBV27 and TRBJ2-3; weak D call: TRBD2 (6 bases). V dropped 5 bases and J dropped 4 bases, with 16 bases sitting between them. The germline gives CDR1 MNHEY, CDR2 SMNVEV (reference sequence). CDR3 length equals 15 residues. CDR3 DNA: TGTGCCAGCAGTCAGCGGGTCTCTAAACCAGATACGCAGTATTTT. Translation gives CASSQRVSKPDTQYF.

This clone appeared a single time. The chain couples TRBV10-3 to TRBJ1-5; 8 bases fit TRBD1. V trimming: 8 bases; J trimming: 2 bases; junction bases outside the gene matches: 8. Germline CDR1 and CDR2: ENHRY and SYGVKD. This CDR3 contains 15 residues. The CDR3 reads CAISAVTGGNQPQHF. CDR3 nucleotides: TGTGCCATCTCCGCCGTGACAGGGGGCAATCAGCCCCAGCATTTT.

The chain has TRBV19 and TRBJ1-6; D perhaps matches TRBD1 (5 bases). Germline V gene lookup returns CDR1 LNHDA and CDR2 SQIVND (reference sequence). CDR3 size: 15 residues. V lost 4 bases and J 6 bases, leaving 13 bases between the germline ends. Here the CDR3 reads CASSTAGRTNSPLHF. In DNA form, the CDR3 reads TGTGCCAGTAGTACCGCGGGACGGACTAATTCACCCCTCCACTTT.

This clone was recorded a few times. The rearrangement uses TRBV24-1 and TRBJ2-1; D is possibly TRBD1 (6 bases). Deletions cut 4 bases from V and 6 bases from J, with 12 bases between. Germline V gene sequence: CDR1 KGHDR, CDR2 SFDVKD. The CDR3 contains 14 residues. CDR3 sequence (DNA): TGTGCCACCAGTGACGGCAGGGGAGCCAATGAGCAGTTCTTC. It is translated as CATSDGRGANEQFF.

The chain links TRBV29-1 to TRBJ2-7; D possibly corresponds to TRBD1 (6 bases). The ends were cut back, 7 bases at V and 1 base at J, with 8 bases in the middle. CDR1 is SQVTM and CDR2 is ANQGSEA in the germline V gene. CDR3 length: 11 amino acids. The CDR3 is CSAGQSYEQYF. CDR3 coding DNA: TGCAGCGCCGGACAGTCCTACGAGCAGTACTTC.

This chain links TRBV6-1 with TRBJ2-1; 13 nucleotides align to TRBD2. Germline loops: CDR1 MNHNS, CDR2 SASEGT. The junction had 4 bases not matched to a gene; V was cut back by 5 bases and J by 6 bases. This CDR3 has 15 residues. CDR3 in amino acids: CASSPRTSGGNEQFF. CDR3 sequence (DNA): TGTGCCAGCAGTCCCAGGACTAGCGGGGGCAATGAGCAGTTCTTC.

V gene TRBV3-1 (or the pseudogene TRBV3-2) combines with J gene TRBJ2-7; D is uncertain. The germline V gene has CDR1 LGHDT and CDR2 YNNKEL (reference sequence). Trimming cost V 2 bases and J 2 bases, with 7 bases left between them. The CDR3 runs 13 residues. CDR3 protein: CASSQSRTYEQYF. The CDR3 nucleotides are TGTGCCAGCAGCCAATCTAGAACCTACGAGCAGTACTTC.

The gene calls are TRBV3-1 (or the pseudogene TRBV3-2) and TRBJ1-5; D remains ambiguous. CDR3 size: 16 residues. The ends were cut back, 1 base at V and 5 bases at J, with 15 bases in the middle. Germline assignment: CDR1 LGHDT and CDR2 YNNKEL (reference sequence). CDR3 DNA sequence: TGTGCCAGCAGCCAAGCAGGTCTAGGGAGGGATCAGCCCCAGCATTTT. Encoded protein: CASSQAGLGRDQPQHF.

This chain links TRBV27 with TRBJ1-2; 7 bases line up with TRBD1. The germline V gene has CDR1 MNHEY and CDR2 SMNVEV (reference sequence). The ends lost 1 base at V and 6 bases at J; junction bases unmatched: 5. This CDR3 has 14 amino acids. CDR3: CASSLYPTGNGYTF. In DNA form, the CDR3 reads TGTGCCAGCAGTTTATACCCGACAGGGAATGGCTACACCTTC.

The chain joins TRBV5-4 to TRBJ2-1, with 10 positions matching TRBD2. The germline gives CDR1 SGHNT, CDR2 YYREEE (reference sequence). With V trimmed by 4 bases and J by 4 bases, 8 bases remained unmatched. The CDR3 runs 16 residues. CDR3 region: CASSNPGTSAYNEQFF. As DNA, the CDR3 is TGTGCCAGCAGCAACCCAGGGACTAGCGCTTACAATGAGCAGTTCTTC.

The rearrangement joins TRBV28 to TRBJ2-3, with D maybe TRBD2 (6 bases). Trimming stripped 8 bases from V and 3 bases from J, with 15 bases between. CDR3 length: 14 residues. Germline assignment: CDR1 MDHEN and CDR2 SYDVKM. CDR3: CASQTGTHTDTQYF. In nucleotides, the CDR3 is TGTGCCAGCCAAACCGGGACTCATACAGATACGCAGTATTTT.

This chain uses TRBV2 with TRBJ2-3; 10 nucleotides agree with TRBD2. This CDR3 is 14 amino acids long. V was pared by 6 bases and J by 3 bases, with 3 bases of the junction left unmatched. The germline V gene has CDR1 SNHLY and CDR2 FYNNEI. The CDR3 nucleotides read TGTGCCAGCAGCCAACTAGCGGGGACAGATACGCAGTATTTT. Translated, it gives CASSQLAGTDTQYF.

V usage is TRBV6-4 and J usage is TRBJ1-5; D uncertain. Trimming left V 6 bases short and J 0 bases short, with 12 bases between. The CDR3 has 15 amino acids. Germline V gives CDR1 MRHNA, CDR2 SNTAGT. CDR3 sequence reads: CASRQEHYSNQPQHF. The CDR3 coding sequence is TGTGCCAGCAGGCAAGAGCATTATAGCAATCAGCCCCAGCATTTT.